Reported below is one TCR beta chain. Participants reported their clinical history, and cohort assignment relied on those reports. V was clipped by 5 bases and J by 5 bases, with 15 bases between them. CDR1 is SGHVS, CDR2 FQNEAQ, per germline. The CDR3 contains 15 residues. This specimen comes from a study of blood T cell repertoires in COVID-19. The overall study: Samples came from the United States, Italy and Spain, spanning acute and convalescent COVID-19.

Under the authors' procedure: From reference gene primer amplification, estimates of nucleated cell counts were derived. Sequencing was performed with immunoSEQ multiplex PCR; in TCRdb, only in-frame clones are kept and a portion is missing. V and J calls and clone size are copied from that table; D and trimming were computed from the DNA. Here the sample spans 200,000 to 300,000 clones, 86% being singletons. Sequences were obtained from PBMCs or T cells enriched from blood (not recorded which). This clonotype was sampled from a woman in her 50s who had recovered from COVID-19. The chain uses TRBV7-8 and TRBJ1-4, with a weak D call TRBD1 (5 bases). CDR3 DNA sequence: TGTGCCAGCAGCCCTCAGGGATTTACGAATGAAAAACTGTTTTTT. This gives the protein CASSPQGFTNEKLFF.